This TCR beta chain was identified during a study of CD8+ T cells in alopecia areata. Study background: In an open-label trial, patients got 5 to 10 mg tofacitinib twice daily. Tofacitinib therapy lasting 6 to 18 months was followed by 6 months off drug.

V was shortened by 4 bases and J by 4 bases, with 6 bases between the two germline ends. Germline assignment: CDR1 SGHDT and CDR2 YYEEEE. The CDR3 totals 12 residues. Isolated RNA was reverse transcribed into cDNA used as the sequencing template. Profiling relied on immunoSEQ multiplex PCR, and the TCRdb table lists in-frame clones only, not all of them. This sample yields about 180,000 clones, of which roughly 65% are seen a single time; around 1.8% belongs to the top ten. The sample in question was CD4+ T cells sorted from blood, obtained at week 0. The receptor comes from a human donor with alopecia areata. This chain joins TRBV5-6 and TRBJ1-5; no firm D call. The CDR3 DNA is TGTGCCAGCAGCGGATCAAATCAGCCCCAGCATTTT. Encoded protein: CASSGSNQPQHF.